This entry features one T cell receptor beta chain sequence. No antigen is known for it. This entry belongs to a study of cytomegalovirus exposure and HLA in healthy donors. Study-level background: Unique TCR beta sequences numbering over 100 million came from approximately 180 million T cells in an earlier analysis. Genetic ancestry analysis placed about 80% of the 400 or so donors that were genotyped in the Caucasian-associated cluster. Regarding the study as a whole: It was assumed in the presence/absence analyses that sequencing depth was roughly uniform across donors.

Primers for the PCR totalled 60 Vbeta and 13 Jbeta. Using immunoSEQ multiplex PCR, the repertoire was profiled, and TCRdb retains in-frame clones only, with some absent. Of about 100,000 clones listed, approximately 78% are singletons. Germline CDR1 reads LGHNA; CDR2 reads YSLEER. This CDR3 has 17 residues. V lost 1 base to trimming and J lost 5 bases; unmatched junction nucleotides: 8. The V gene is TRBV4-3, the J gene TRBJ2-2; 9 bases are a match to TRBD1. The sequencing sample was made of PBMCs. The sequence was collected from a woman aged 60-75 years in good health and CMV-seronegative. The CDR3 loop reads CASSQGTGGRWTGELFF. The DNA of the CDR3 is TGCGCCAGCAGCCAAGGAACAGGGGGCAGGTGGACCGGGGAGCTGTTTTTT.